This TCR beta chain was documented in a study of blood T cell repertoires in COVID-19. At the level of the study: In each case, the material was cDNA or gDNA derived from T cells, B-cell-depleted T cells, or PBMCs.

In the original analysis: The authors estimated nucleated cell counts from reference gene primer amplification. Here immunoSEQ multiplex PCR was the method, and the copy in TCRdb shows in-frame clones only, minus some. The D gene and trimming were derived from the DNA, and the V and J assignments and clone size from that table. The table has about 140,000 clones, over 80% seen once; the top ten hold roughly 9.6%. The receptor comes from a woman of 80 years or more with acute or convalescent COVID-19. Source material: peripheral blood.

CDR3 sequence (DNA): TGTGCCAGCTCTTGGACAGCCGAAAATTCACCCCTCCACTTT. Translating gives CASSWTAENSPLHF. The chain employs TRBV18 and TRBJ1-6; D might be TRBD1 (6 bases). The CDR3 runs to 14 residues. Germline lookup yields CDR1 KGHSH and CDR2 LQKENI. V was cut by 6 bases and J by 7 bases, with 13 bases left in between.